A single sample gave rise to the 10 T cell receptor beta chains below, sequenced in a study of early T cells in non-severe SARS-CoV-2 infection. MiXCR, run by TCRdb on the 5' RACE reads, gives a single entry per CDR3 protein. Here the sample spans roughly 75,000 distinct CDR3 sequences, approximately 9.1% being singletons. Sequencing input: whole blood. The source of these receptors is an adult who was a healthcare worker with PCR-confirmed SARS-CoV-2 infection or an uninfected control (not recorded which).

The J gene is TRBJ2-5, the V gene TRBV28; D might be TRBD2 (6 bases). Germline loops: CDR1 MDHEN, CDR2 SYDVKM. V dropped 6 bases and J dropped 5 bases, with 19 bases sitting between them. This CDR3 is 15 amino acids long. CDR3 loop: CASSRRDGGVETQYF. The CDR3 region has the DNA TGTGCCAGCAGCCGACGGGACGGCGGGGTGGAGACCCAGTACTTC.

This clonotype was counted many times. The V and J genes are TRBV28 and TRBJ2-7, with 7 bases identical to TRBD1. V dropped 5 bases and J dropped 2; count of bases not matched to a gene: 6. This CDR3 has 14 residues. Germline V CDR1 and CDR2: MDHEN, SYDVKM. The CDR3: CASSPGQQTYEQYF. DNA of the CDR3: TGTGCCAGCAGTCCGGGACAGCAGACCTACGAGCAGTACTTC.

The chain employs TRBV24-1 and TRBJ2-3; D call uncertain. This CDR3 is 13 amino acids long. Trimming shortened V by 4 bases and J by 5 bases, and 9 bases separated the two germline ends. The V gene's germline CDR1 is KGHDR and CDR2 SFDVKD. CDR3 nucleotide sequence: TGTGCCACCAGTGAACCCCCGCTAGATACGCAGTATTTT. Encoded protein: CATSEPPLDTQYF.

Ten or more counts support this clonotype. This rearrangement joins TRBV7-2 to TRBJ2-3, with no clear D. This CDR3 has 14 amino acids. Trimming took 5 bases from V and 0 from J, leaving 9 bases between them. Germline CDR1 reads SGHTA; CDR2 reads FQGNSA. The CDR3 region has the DNA TGTGCCAGCAGCCCTCCGACCAGCACAGATACGCAGTATTTT. As protein: CASSPPTSTDTQYF.

This clonotype has a handful of counts. The chain links TRBV5-1 to TRBJ2-7, with TRBD1 identical over 8 bases. V lost 2 bases, J lost 2 bases, and 6 bases stayed unmatched. The CDR3 loop spans 15 amino acids. In germline, CDR1 is SGHRS, CDR2 YFSETQ. The CDR3: CASSLGQGLTYEQYF. CDR3 in DNA: TGCGCCAGCAGCTTAGGACAGGGCCTTACCTACGAGCAGTACTTC.

This clonotype was counted at least ten times. The V gene is TRBV6-6, the J gene TRBJ2-1; 10 bases are a match to TRBD2. The CDR3 totals 15 residues. The trim removed 5 bases at V and 6 bases at J, leaving 7 bases unmatched. The germline V gene encodes CDR1 MNHNY and CDR2 SVGAGI (reference sequence). The CDR3 region is CASSDPSGRRNEQFF. The CDR3 region has the DNA TGTGCCAGCAGTGACCCTAGCGGGAGACGCAATGAGCAGTTCTTC.

This clonotype was detected ten times or more. The rearrangement joins TRBV7-2 to TRBJ2-3, with D perhaps TRBD1 (7 bases). The V and J ends lost 5 bases and 3 bases respectively, with 18 bases between them. The CDR3 sequence is 16 residues long. The germline V gene has CDR1 SGHTA and CDR2 FQGNSA. The CDR3: CASSPRGQQRTDTQYF. CDR3 nucleotides: TGTGCCAGCAGCCCGCGGGGACAGCAGAGGACAGATACGCAGTATTTT.

This clonotype showed up many times. The rearrangement uses TRBV5-1 and TRBJ2-1, with D perhaps TRBD2 (6 bases). Germline V gene lookup returns CDR1 SGHRS and CDR2 YFSETQ. Trimming left V 0 bases short and J 5 bases short, with 9 bases between. The CDR3 spans 14 residues. The CDR3 nucleotides read TGCGCCAGCAGCTTGGTGGCGGGAAACAATGAGCAGTTCTTC. Translated, it gives CASSLVAGNNEQFF.

This clonotype was detected many times. The chain's CDR3 is CASSLTRGGPYEQYF. In DNA form, the CDR3 reads TGTGCCAGCAGTTTAACCCGGGGCGGACCCTACGAGCAGTACTTC. The chain uses TRBV28 and TRBJ2-7; D may correspond to TRBD1 or TRBD2 (5 bases each). Looked up from germline, CDR1 is MDHEN and CDR2 is SYDVKM. The germline V and J ends were trimmed by 2 bases and 2 bases, with 13 bases remaining between them. The CDR3 runs to 15 residues.

The rearrangement uses TRBV25-1 and TRBJ2-3, with no clear D. This CDR3 contains 16 residues. CDR1 is MGHDK, CDR2 SYGVNS, per germline. V was clipped by 4 bases and J by 6 bases, with 20 bases between them. The CDR3 DNA follows: TGTGCCAGCAGTGCCCCCCTCGGCACGCCAGATGATACGCAGTATTTT. Protein: CASSAPLGTPDDTQYF.